This is a list of T cell receptor beta chains from one sample in a study of OX40 agonist ivuxolimab in advanced cancers. Sequencing was performed with immunoSEQ multiplex PCR; in TCRdb, only in-frame clones are kept and a portion is missing. The table records over 65,000 clones, around 83% of them present only once. This sample comprised CD4+ or CD8+ T cells sorted from blood, obtained in a trial of the OX40 agonist ivuxolimab. These receptors were taken from an adult with an advanced solid tumor such as melanoma, head and neck, liver or kidney cancer. The conserved cysteine and the conserved F or W are not part of the CDR3 here. Each record gives: V gene, CDR3 length, CDR3 protein.

v_gene: TRBV7-9; len: 13; CDR3aa: ASSLKGTASYEQY
v_gene: TRBV7-9; len: 10; CDR3aa: ASSSLSETQY
v_gene: TRBV7-2; len: 11; CDR3aa: ASSLNDNQPQH
v_gene: TRBV5-1; len: 14; CDR3aa: ASSLGGQTYQETQY
v_gene: TRBV10-2; len: 10; CDR3aa: ASSETSYEQY
v_gene: TRBV10-1; len: 12; CDR3aa: ASSGGQGSEEQY
v_gene: TRBV6-5; len: 13; CDR3aa: ASSRGDRVVTEAF
v_gene: TRBV6-4; len: 11; CDR3aa: ASSDSMSGPQH
v_gene: TRBV20-1; len: 8; CDR3aa: SYFNYGYT
v_gene: TRBV6-1; len: 12; CDR3aa: ASGGSGTFYEAF
v_gene: TRBV27; len: 10; CDR3aa: ASSSYGETQY
v_gene: TRBV19; len: 14; CDR3aa: ASSRASLGAEETQY
v_gene: TRBV29-1; len: 10; CDR3aa: SVGPMGDTQY
v_gene: TRBV28; len: 16; CDR3aa: ASSIPLGLPGGANVLT
v_gene: TRBV15; len: 12; CDR3aa: ATSTLIAEGELF
v_gene: TRBV5-4; len: 14; CDR3aa: ASSPPTTPTGDTQY
v_gene: TRBV18; len: 13; CDR3aa: ASSDRQGTGNTIY
v_gene: TRBV19; len: 14; CDR3aa: ASSRISGGTTDTQY
v_gene: TRBV9; len: 12; CDR3aa: ASSVGFRGDNIY
v_gene: TRBV5-1; len: 12; CDR3aa: ASSLAGSRTEAF
v_gene: TRBV11-2; len: 14; CDR3aa: ASSSVRLATYNEQF
v_gene: TRBV4-3; len: 13; CDR3aa: ASSRETGSNQPQH
v_gene: TRBV6-1; len: 12; CDR3aa: ASSKHLYQETQY
v_gene: TRBV5-6; len: 13; CDR3aa: ASSSIDRGRYEQY
v_gene: TRBV9; len: 9; CDR3aa: ASSVHYEQY
v_gene: TRBV27; len: 13; CDR3aa: ASSLRRGGTYEQY
v_gene: TRBV11-3; len: 10; CDR3aa: ASSTQGGEQY
v_gene: TRBV29-1; len: 12; CDR3aa: SVVFTGLGAEAF
v_gene: TRBV7-9; len: 13; CDR3aa: ASSLGQTSNEKLF
v_gene: TRBV5-1; len: 13; CDR3aa: ASSLEAGAGNTIY
v_gene: TRBV7-6; len: 12; CDR3aa: ASSVRGPNEKLF
v_gene: TRBV5-1; len: 14; CDR3aa: ASSVEVQGSSYEQY
v_gene: TRBV10-3; len: 12; CDR3aa: AISPRGDSYEQY
v_gene: TRBV11-2; len: 12; CDR3aa: ASSLVAIHYEQY
v_gene: TRBV28; len: 13; CDR3aa: ASSPPGLTNEKLF
v_gene: TRBV19; len: 15; CDR3aa: ASSIDGWGVSKNIQY
v_gene: TRBV7-6; len: 13; CDR3aa: ASSSPGLGRNEQF
v_gene: TRBV7-9; len: 11; CDR3aa: ASSLVGDTEAF
v_gene: TRBV27; len: 10; CDR3aa: ASSPGPYEQY
v_gene: TRBV5-4; len: 9; CDR3aa: ASSSRYEQY
v_gene: TRBV10-2; len: 13; CDR3aa: ASRNGDRAYNEQF
v_gene: TRBV29-1; len: 10; CDR3aa: SSDGYGDEQF
v_gene: TRBV4-2; len: 12; CDR3aa: ASSLRQGFGGYT
v_gene: TRBV7-3; len: 10; CDR3aa: ASSFLGDTQY
v_gene: TRBV9; len: 12; CDR3aa: ASSPHGGGTEAF
v_gene: TRBV25-1; len: 13; CDR3aa: ASEGTGTAQETQY
v_gene: TRBV5-4; len: 13; CDR3aa: ASSITGSGANVLT
v_gene: TRBV7-3; len: 13; CDR3aa: ASSLGPGTPYEQY
v_gene: TRBV28; len: 15; CDR3aa: ASSLLSGGAQDTEAF
v_gene: TRBV7-8; len: 11; CDR3aa: ASSLGLSYEQY
v_gene: TRBV7-2; len: 13; CDR3aa: ASSSGPRSYNEQF
v_gene: TRBV9; len: 14; CDR3aa: ASSVAPLGSGNTIY
v_gene: TRBV19; len: 12; CDR3aa: ASSTDRVGTEAF
v_gene: TRBV5-7; len: 12; CDR3aa: ASSFRQMNTEAF
v_gene: TRBV10-3; len: 11; CDR3aa: ATETAANYGYT
v_gene: TRBV5-6; len: 9; CDR3aa: ASSWDRVQF